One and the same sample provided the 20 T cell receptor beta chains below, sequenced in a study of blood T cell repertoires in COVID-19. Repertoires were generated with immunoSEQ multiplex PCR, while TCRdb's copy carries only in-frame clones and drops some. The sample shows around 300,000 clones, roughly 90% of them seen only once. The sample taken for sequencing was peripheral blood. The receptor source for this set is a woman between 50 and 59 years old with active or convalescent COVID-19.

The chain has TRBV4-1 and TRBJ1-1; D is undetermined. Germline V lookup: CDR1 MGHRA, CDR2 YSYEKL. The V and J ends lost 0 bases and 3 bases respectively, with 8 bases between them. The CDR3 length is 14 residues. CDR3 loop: CASSQDPGYTEAFF. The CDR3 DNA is TGCGCCAGCAGCCAAGATCCGGGGTACACTGAAGCTTTCTTT.

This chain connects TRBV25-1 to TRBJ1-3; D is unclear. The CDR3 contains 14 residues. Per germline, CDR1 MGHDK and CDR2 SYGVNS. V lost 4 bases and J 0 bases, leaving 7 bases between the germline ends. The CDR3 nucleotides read TGTGCCAGCAGTGTCGGTGGCTCTGGAAACACCATATATTTT. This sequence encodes CASSVGGSGNTIYF.

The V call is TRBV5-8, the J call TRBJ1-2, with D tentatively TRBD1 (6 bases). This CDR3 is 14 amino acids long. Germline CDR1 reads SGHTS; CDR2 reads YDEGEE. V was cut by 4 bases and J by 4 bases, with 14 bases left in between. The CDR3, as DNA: TGTGCCAGCAGCCGTCCGACAGGCCTCTATGGCTACACCTTC. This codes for CASSRPTGLYGYTF.

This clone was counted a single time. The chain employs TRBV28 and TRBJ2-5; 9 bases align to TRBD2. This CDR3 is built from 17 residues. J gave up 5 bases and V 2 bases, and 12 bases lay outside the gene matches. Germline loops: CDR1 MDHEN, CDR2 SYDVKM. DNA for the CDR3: TGTGCCAGCAGTTTAGGGACTAGCACAAGGAGGCAGGAGACCCAGTACTTC. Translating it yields CASSLGTSTRRQETQYF. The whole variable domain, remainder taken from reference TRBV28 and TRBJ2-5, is DVKVTQSSRYLVKRTGEKVFLECVQDMDHENMFWYRQDPGLGLRLIYFSYDVKMKEKGDIPEGYSVSREKKERFSLILESASTNQTSMYLCASSLGTSTRRQETQYFGPGTRLLVL.

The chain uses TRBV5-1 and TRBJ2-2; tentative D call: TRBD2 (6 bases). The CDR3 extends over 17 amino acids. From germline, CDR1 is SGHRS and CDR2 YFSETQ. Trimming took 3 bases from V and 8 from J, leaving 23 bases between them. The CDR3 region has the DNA TGCGCCAGCAGCTGGATGGCCGGGACTCGGGAGAAGGGGGAGCTGTTTTTT. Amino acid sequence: CASSWMAGTREKGELFF.

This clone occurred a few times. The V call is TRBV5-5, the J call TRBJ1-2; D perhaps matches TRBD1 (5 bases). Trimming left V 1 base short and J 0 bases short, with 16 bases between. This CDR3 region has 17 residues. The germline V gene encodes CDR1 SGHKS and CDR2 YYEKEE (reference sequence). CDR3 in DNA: TGTGCCAGCAGCTTGATAGGGGCGCGACCGTCTAACTATGGCTACACCTTC. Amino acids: CASSLIGARPSNYGYTF.

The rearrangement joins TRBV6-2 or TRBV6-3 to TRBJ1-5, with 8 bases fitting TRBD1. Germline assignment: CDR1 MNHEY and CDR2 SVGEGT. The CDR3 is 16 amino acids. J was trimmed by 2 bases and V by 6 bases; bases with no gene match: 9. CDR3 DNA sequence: TGTGCCAGCAGCCCACCAGGGGGCAGGGGCAATCAGCCCCAGCATTTT. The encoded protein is CASSPPGGRGNQPQHF.

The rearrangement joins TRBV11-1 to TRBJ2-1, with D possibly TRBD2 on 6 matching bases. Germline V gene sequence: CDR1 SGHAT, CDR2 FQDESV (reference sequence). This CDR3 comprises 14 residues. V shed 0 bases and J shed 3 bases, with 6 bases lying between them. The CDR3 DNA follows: TGTGCCAGCAGCTTAGCGGGAGGCTACAATGAGCAGTTCTTC. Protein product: CASSLAGGYNEQFF.

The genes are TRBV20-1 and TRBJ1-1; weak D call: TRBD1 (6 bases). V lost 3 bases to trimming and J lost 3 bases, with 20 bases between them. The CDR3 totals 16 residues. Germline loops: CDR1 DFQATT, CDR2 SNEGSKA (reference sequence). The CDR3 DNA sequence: TGCAGTGCTAGTGGGGGCGGGGGATCTAGGTACACTGAAGCTTTCTTT. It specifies CSASGGGGSRYTEAFF.

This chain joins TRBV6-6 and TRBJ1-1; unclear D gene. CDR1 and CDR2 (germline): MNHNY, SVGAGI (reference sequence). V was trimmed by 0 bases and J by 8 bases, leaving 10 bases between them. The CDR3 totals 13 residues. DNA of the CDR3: TGTGCCAGCAGTTACTCGATGGGAGGGGAAGCTTTCTTT. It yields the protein CASSYSMGGEAFF.

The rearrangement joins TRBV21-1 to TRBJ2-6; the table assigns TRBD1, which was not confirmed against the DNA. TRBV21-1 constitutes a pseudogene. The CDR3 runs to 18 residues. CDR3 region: CASTLNSGASSGANVLTF. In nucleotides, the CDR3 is TGTGCCAGCACCCTAAACTCAGGGGCTAGCTCTGGGGCCAACGTCCTGACTTTC.

The CDR3, as DNA: TGTGCCAGCAGCTGGAACAGGGCTACTGAAGCTTTCTTT. Its translation: CASSWNRATEAFF. The chain links TRBV5-6 to TRBJ1-1; D might be TRBD1 (6 bases). The V gene's germline CDR1 is SGHDT and CDR2 YYEEEE. V was clipped by 3 bases and J by 5 bases, with 11 bases between them. The CDR3 is 13 residues long.

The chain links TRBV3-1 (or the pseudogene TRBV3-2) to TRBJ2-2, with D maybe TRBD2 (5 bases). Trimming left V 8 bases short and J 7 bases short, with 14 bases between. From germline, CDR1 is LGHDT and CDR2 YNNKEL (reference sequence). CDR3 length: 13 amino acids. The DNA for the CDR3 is TGTGCCAGCCGCCCGAGGACTTTCGGGGAGCTGTTTTTT. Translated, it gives CASRPRTFGELFF.

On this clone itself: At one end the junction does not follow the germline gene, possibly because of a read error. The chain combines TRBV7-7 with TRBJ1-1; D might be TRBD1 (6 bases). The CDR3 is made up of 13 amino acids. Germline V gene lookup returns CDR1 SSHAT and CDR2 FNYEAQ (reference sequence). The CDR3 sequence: CASSLQGNTEAFF. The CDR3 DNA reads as TGTGCTAGCAGCTTACAGGGTAACACTGAAGCTTTCTTT.

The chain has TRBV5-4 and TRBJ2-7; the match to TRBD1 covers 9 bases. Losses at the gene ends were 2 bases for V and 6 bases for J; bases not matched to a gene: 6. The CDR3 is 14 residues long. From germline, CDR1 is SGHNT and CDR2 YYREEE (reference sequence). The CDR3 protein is CASSFRDRAVEQYF. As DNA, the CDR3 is TGTGCCAGCAGCTTCCGGGACAGGGCGGTCGAGCAGTACTTC. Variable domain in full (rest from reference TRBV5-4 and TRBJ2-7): ETGVTQSPTHLIKTRGQQVTLRCSSQSGHNTVSWYQQALGQGPQFIFQYYREEENGRGNFPPRFSGLQFPNYSSELNVNALELDDSALYLCASSFRDRAVEQYFGPGTRLTVT.

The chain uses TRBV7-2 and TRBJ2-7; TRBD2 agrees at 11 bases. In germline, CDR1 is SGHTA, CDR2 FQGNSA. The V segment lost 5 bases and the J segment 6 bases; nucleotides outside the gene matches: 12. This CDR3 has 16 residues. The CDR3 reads CASSTSLAGGGGEQYF. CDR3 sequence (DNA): TGTGCCAGCAGCACCAGCCTAGCGGGGGGAGGCGGCGAGCAGTACTTC.

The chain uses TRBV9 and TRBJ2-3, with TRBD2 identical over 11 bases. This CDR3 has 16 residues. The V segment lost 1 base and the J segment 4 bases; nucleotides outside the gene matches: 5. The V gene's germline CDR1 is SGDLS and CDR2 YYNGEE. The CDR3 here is CASSVSPLAGADTQYF. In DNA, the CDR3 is TGTGCCAGCAGCGTAAGTCCACTAGCGGGGGCAGATACGCAGTATTTT.

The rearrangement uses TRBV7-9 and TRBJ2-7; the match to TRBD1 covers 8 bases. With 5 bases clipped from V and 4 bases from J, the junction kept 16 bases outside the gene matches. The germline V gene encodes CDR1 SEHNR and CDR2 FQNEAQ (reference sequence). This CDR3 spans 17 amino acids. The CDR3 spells CASSLIHQTGGYYEQYF. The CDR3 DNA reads TGTGCCAGCAGCCTGATCCATCAAACAGGGGGGTATTACGAGCAGTACTTC.

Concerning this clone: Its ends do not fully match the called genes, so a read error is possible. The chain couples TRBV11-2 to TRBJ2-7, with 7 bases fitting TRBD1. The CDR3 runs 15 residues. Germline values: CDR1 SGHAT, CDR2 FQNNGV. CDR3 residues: CASSLDLDRIYEQYF. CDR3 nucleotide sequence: TGTGCCAGCAGCCTAGACTTGGACAGGATCTACGAGCAGTACTTC.

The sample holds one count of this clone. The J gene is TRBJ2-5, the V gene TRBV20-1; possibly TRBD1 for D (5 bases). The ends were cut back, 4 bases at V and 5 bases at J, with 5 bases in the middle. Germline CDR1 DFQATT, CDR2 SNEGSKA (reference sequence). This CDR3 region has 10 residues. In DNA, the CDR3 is TGCAGTGCTACAGGGGAGACCCAGTACTTC. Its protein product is CSATGETQYF.